A single sample is the source of the 14 T cell receptor beta chains below, sequenced in a study of shared clonotypes between healthy human individuals. Some clones are missing from TCRdb's copy, which holds only in-frame ones; the method was immunoSEQ multiplex PCR. Here the sample spans over 400,000 clones, about 96% being singletons. Sample: naive CD4+ T cells sorted from blood. Specified subset: CD45RA+ positively selected. These receptors originate from a woman younger than 45 in good health.

CDR3 loop: CASSSGVANTGELFF. The CDR3 bases are TGTGCCAGCAGCTCCGGAGTAGCGAACACCGGGGAGCTGTTTTTT. The rearrangement joins TRBV7-2 to TRBJ2-2; D is unclear. Germline lookup yields CDR1 SGHTA and CDR2 FQGNSA. The CDR3 runs to 15 residues. The ends were cut back, 4 bases at V and 0 bases at J, with 9 bases in the middle.

The V gene is TRBV7-8, the J gene TRBJ1-1; TRBD1 is a possible D gene (5 bases). Trimming took 5 bases from V and 7 from J, leaving 14 bases between them. The CDR3 consists of 13 residues. CDR1 and CDR2 from the germline V gene are SGHVS and FQNEAQ. CDR3 loop: CASSRLGRSEAFF. CDR3 nucleotide sequence: TGTGCCAGCAGCCGCCTGGGACGGAGTGAAGCTTTCTTT.

The rearrangement uses TRBV1 and TRBJ2-2; TRBD2 is taken as the D call from the table, unchecked against the DNA. TRBV1 is an annotated pseudogene. This CDR3 spans 20 amino acids. CDR3 region: CTSSRLKALAGGTNTGELFF. The CDR3 region has the DNA TGCACCAGCAGCCGCCTAAAGGCTCTAGCGGGAGGTACGAACACCGGGGAGCTGTTTTTT.

The chain uses TRBV19 and TRBJ1-1; no definite D call. V shed 4 bases and J shed 7 bases, with 16 bases lying between them. This CDR3 has 14 residues. Per germline, CDR1 LNHDA and CDR2 SQIVND (reference sequence). As DNA, the CDR3 is TGTGCCAGTAGTACCGGGCCCCGATTAAGTGAAGCTTTCTTT. This codes for CASSTGPRLSEAFF.

Only one count was recorded for this clone. The V call is TRBV6-7, the J call TRBJ2-5; 10 nucleotides agree with TRBD2. TRBV6-7 is marked as an open reading frame, function uncertain. There are 16 residues in the CDR3. V gave up 3 bases and J gave up 1 base; unmatched junction bases: 5. In DNA form, the CDR3 reads TGTGCCAGCAGTTATGGACTAGCGGAGCCCCAAGAGACCCAGTACTTC. It is translated as CASSYGLAEPQETQYF.

The J gene is TRBJ2-5, the V gene TRBV5-6, with 8 bases that match TRBD2. The J call may be incorrect, as the DNA end agrees better with TRBJ2-7. This CDR3 contains 15 residues. Germline V gives CDR1 SGHDT, CDR2 YYEEEE. The CDR3 DNA is TGTGCCAGCAGCTTGGAACCGGGACTAGAGGACGAGCAGTACTTC. It is translated as CASSLEPGLEDEQYF.

This CDR3 is CASSVRERLAGAKNIQYF. Here the CDR3 DNA reads TGTGCCAGCAGCGTAAGAGAGAGACTAGCTGGAGCCAAAAACATTCAGTACTTC. The genes are TRBV21-1 and TRBJ2-4; no check of the table's D call, TRBD2, against the DNA was made. TRBV21-1 is marked as a pseudogene. The CDR3 loop spans 18 amino acids.

The chain carries TRBV11-2 and TRBJ2-5, with 8 bases fitting TRBD2. CDR1 is SGHAT and CDR2 is FQNNGV in the germline V gene. The trim removed 1 base at V and 4 bases at J, leaving 2 bases unmatched. This CDR3 comprises 14 residues. CDR3: CASSLGAGAETQYF. Written as DNA, the CDR3 is TGTGCCAGCAGCTTAGGAGCGGGAGCAGAGACCCAGTACTTC.

The chain has TRBV27 and TRBJ2-2; tentative D call: TRBD1 (6 bases). V lost 7 bases and J 6 bases, leaving 12 bases between the germline ends. The CDR3 totals 13 residues. CDR1 and CDR2 (germline): MNHEY, SMNVEV (reference sequence). The CDR3: CASNDRFSGELFF. In nucleotides, the CDR3 is TGTGCCAGCAATGACAGGTTCTCCGGGGAGCTGTTTTTT.

This clone was detected only once. DNA of the CDR3: TGTGCCAGCAGCTCCTCCCATCGACCCGCCTACAATGAGCAGTTCTTC. Translated, it gives CASSSSHRPAYNEQFF. V usage is TRBV9 and J usage is TRBJ2-1; D is undetermined. V lost 4 bases, J lost 2 bases, and 16 bases lay in between. CDR1 and CDR2 from the germline V gene are SGDLS and YYNGEE. The CDR3 sequence is 16 residues long.

This chain joins TRBV6-5 and TRBJ1-2; 8 positions match TRBD1. The CDR3 loop spans 15 amino acids. Looked up from germline, CDR1 is MNHEY and CDR2 is SVGAGI. The V gene end was trimmed by 2 bases and the J gene end by 4 bases; junction bases not matched to a gene: 6. CDR3: CASSYGGQVFYGYTF. CDR3 bases: TGTGCCAGCAGTTACGGGGGACAGGTTTTCTATGGCTACACCTTC.

This chain connects TRBV25-1 to TRBJ2-7, with no clear D. Between the trimmed V and J ends, which lost 2 bases and 3 bases, there was a span of 11 bases. There are 14 residues in the CDR3. Germline V lookup: CDR1 MGHDK, CDR2 SYGVNS. In DNA form, the CDR3 reads TGTGCCAGCAGTGAAGGGTTGCAGGTCTACGAGCAGTACTTC. Translating gives CASSEGLQVYEQYF.

V and J are TRBV5-4 and TRBJ1-2; unclear D gene. Trimming pared 0 bases from V and 3 bases from J, leaving 6 bases between. Per germline, CDR1 SGHNT and CDR2 YYREEE (reference sequence). This CDR3 is 13 amino acids long. The CDR3 DNA follows: TGTGCCAGCAGCTTGGAAGGATACTATGGCTACACCTTC. Amino acids: CASSLEGYYGYTF.

The chain carries TRBV19 and TRBJ1-1; D possibly corresponds to TRBD1 (5 bases). The ends were cut back, 3 bases at V and 0 bases at J, with 8 bases in the middle. Germline V gene lookup returns CDR1 LNHDA and CDR2 SQIVND (reference sequence). There are 14 residues in the CDR3. CDR3 region: CASSMTAMNTEAFF. The CDR3 DNA reads TGTGCCAGTAGTATGACAGCAATGAACACTGAAGCTTTCTTT.